The next 21 T cell receptor beta chains were all read from a single sample in a study of blood T cells in healthy people across ages. Primers used in a second PCR of roughly 7 to 12 cycles were a sample-barcoded 5' primer and a J-beta primer mix. TCRdb reprocessed the 5' RACE reads via MiXCR and lists one record per CDR3 protein. Counted here are 1,500,000 or so distinct CDR3 sequences, 35% to 45% occurring once; the ten biggest clones make up about 4%. The sample taken for sequencing was blood. These receptors all stem from a woman aged 18-29 years in good health.

V is TRBV20-1 and J is TRBJ1-5, with 9 nucleotides matching TRBD1. There are 14 residues in the CDR3. V lost 4 bases, J lost 3 bases, and 4 bases stayed unmatched. In germline, CDR1 is DFQATT, CDR2 SNEGSKA (reference sequence). Here the CDR3 DNA reads TGCAGTGCTACGGGACAGGGCTTCAATCAGCCCCAGCATTTT. As protein: CSATGQGFNQPQHF.

This clonotype was picked up one time. The V and J genes are TRBV24-1 and TRBJ2-1; either TRBD1 or TRBD2 may fit D (6 bases each). V was trimmed by 3 bases and J by 5 bases, leaving 13 bases between them. The CDR3 length is 15 residues. Looked up from germline, CDR1 is KGHDR and CDR2 is SFDVKD. In nucleotides, the CDR3 is TGTGCCACCAGTGATCGACTAGGGGGACACAATGAGCAGTTCTTC. Translated, it gives CATSDRLGGHNEQFF.

The CDR3 reads CASFGTEGRCHEQFF. CDR3 DNA sequence: TGTGCCAGCTTCGGGACTGAAGGACGCTGCCATGAGCAGTTCTTC. V and J are TRBV28 and TRBJ2-1; D might be TRBD2 (6 bases). The V gene lost 8 bases and the J gene lost 8 bases, with 22 bases spanning the gap. The CDR3 spans 15 residues. CDR1 and CDR2 (germline): MDHEN, SYDVKM.

This clonotype was recorded a few times. The chain couples TRBV7-2 to TRBJ1-1; D perhaps matches TRBD1 (5 bases). Germline V gives CDR1 SGHTA, CDR2 FQGNSA. Trimming removed 6 bases at V and 3 bases at J, with 14 bases between. This CDR3 has 14 amino acids. The CDR3 nucleotides are TGTGCCAGCAGGTCGCAGGGAGGGTACACTGAAGCTTTCTTT. Protein product: CASRSQGGYTEAFF. The whole variable domain, filled in from reference TRBV7-2 and TRBJ1-1, reads GAGVSQSPSNKVTEKGKDVELRCDPISGHTALYWYRQSLGQGLEFLIYFQGNSAPDKSGLPSDRFSAERTGGSVSTLTIQRTQQEDSAVYLCASRSQGGYTEAFFGQGTRLTVV.

CDR3 in DNA: TGTGCCAGCAGCCAGAGTCCTGAGGGTGAGCAGTTCTTC. Protein product: CASSQSPEGEQFF. The chain combines TRBV7-3 with TRBJ2-1; tentative D call: TRBD2 (5 bases). Germline lookup yields CDR1 SGHTA and CDR2 FQGTGA. CDR3 length: 13 amino acids. Deletions cut 5 bases from V and 9 bases from J, with 14 bases between.

J is TRBJ2-1 and V is TRBV6-2 or TRBV6-3, with 7 bases lining up with TRBD1. The J segment lost 3 bases and the V segment lost 5 bases, leaving 4 bases of the junction unmatched. The CDR3 is 14 amino acids. Germline loops: CDR1 MNHEY, CDR2 SVGEGT. CDR3 bases: TGTGCCAGCAGTGACGGGGACAGCTACAATGAGCAGTTCTTC. Protein sequence: CASSDGDSYNEQFF.

This chain joins TRBV4-1 and TRBJ2-1, with 8 bases identical to TRBD1. The V gene's germline CDR1 is MGHRA and CDR2 YSYEKL. The CDR3 has 13 residues. V shed 5 bases, J shed 8 bases, and the junction held 5 bases outside the gene matches. This CDR3 reads CASSEGTGHEQFF. The CDR3 coding sequence is TGCGCCAGCAGCGAAGGGACAGGCCATGAGCAGTTCTTC.

The chain joins TRBV7-9 to TRBJ2-5, with TRBD2 identical over 12 bases. Per the germline V gene, CDR1 is SEHNR and CDR2 is FQNEAQ (reference sequence). There are 19 residues in the CDR3. J was trimmed by 11 bases and V by 4 bases; bases with no gene match: 23. DNA for the CDR3: TGTGCCAGCAGCTCCGTAGTTGCGACTAGCGGGAGTTTAAGTAATGAGCAGTACTTC. Translated: CASSSVVATSGSLSNEQYF.

The genes are TRBV28 and TRBJ2-3, with D hard to call. This CDR3 has 14 residues. V lost 5 bases and J 0 bases, leaving 9 bases between the germline ends. Germline V gives CDR1 MDHEN, CDR2 SYDVKM. CDR3 protein: CASSASLSTDTQYF. The CDR3 coding sequence is TGTGCCAGCAGTGCCTCTCTTAGCACAGATACGCAGTATTTT.

This sequence joins TRBV6-5 and TRBJ1-5; a weak D match, TRBD1 (5 bases). The CDR3 consists of 15 residues. Trimming removed 0 bases at V and 4 bases at J, with 10 bases between. The germline CDR1 and CDR2 sequences are MNHEY and SVGAGI. The CDR3 DNA reads as TGTGCCAGCAGTTACTCGGGATGGGGGAATCAGCCCCAGCATTTT. Translating gives CASSYSGWGNQPQHF.

The chain is built from TRBV5-1 and TRBJ1-2, with 8 positions matching TRBD1. The ends lost 0 bases at V and 4 bases at J; junction bases unmatched: 8. Germline CDR1 SGHRS, CDR2 YFSETQ. The CDR3 totals 16 residues. The CDR3 DNA reads as TGCGCCAGCAGCTTGGCTCCGGGACAGGAGCCCTATGGCTACACCTTC. Translation gives CASSLAPGQEPYGYTF. The full variable domain, rest sourced from reference TRBV5-1 and TRBJ1-2, is KAGVTQTPRYLIKTRGQQVTLSCSPISGHRSVSWYQQTPGQGLQFLFEYFSETQRNKGNFPGRFSGRQFSNSRSEMNVSTLELGDSALYLCASSLAPGQEPYGYTFGSGTRLTVV.

The chain has TRBV6-4 and TRBJ2-4, with D tentatively TRBD1 or TRBD2 (5 bases each). CDR1 and CDR2 from the germline V gene are MRHNA and SNTAGT. V was trimmed by 10 bases and J by 13 bases, leaving 23 bases between them. The CDR3 has 13 amino acids. As DNA, the CDR3 is TGTGCCACCCCAAGGGGACCGCCTCGAGAGCAGTACTTC. This gives the protein CATPRGPPREQYF.

This clonotype was detected only a few times. The J gene is TRBJ2-5, the V gene TRBV10-3, with 9 bases identical to TRBD1. The CDR3 covers 16 residues. The junction had 11 bases not matched to a gene; V was cut back by 5 bases and J by 4 bases. Germline V CDR1 and CDR2: ENHRY, SYGVKD. CDR3 residues: CAISSTGTGYGETQYF. CDR3 sequence (DNA): TGTGCCATCAGTTCCACCGGGACAGGGTACGGAGAGACCCAGTACTTC.

This clonotype was found a few times. This sequence joins TRBV6-2 or TRBV6-3 and TRBJ2-1; tentative D call: TRBD1 (6 bases). CDR1 is MNHEY, CDR2 SVGEGT, per germline. V dropped 6 bases and J dropped 8 bases, with 11 bases sitting between them. There are 12 residues in the CDR3. CDR3 amino acids: CASSSWGHEQFF. In DNA, the CDR3 is TGTGCCAGCAGCTCCTGGGGGCATGAGCAGTTCTTC.

This clonotype was seen more than once but under ten times. The rearrangement uses TRBV20-1 and TRBJ2-5; no clear D gene. Germline V gives CDR1 DFQATT, CDR2 SNEGSKA (reference sequence). Trimming stripped 2 bases from V and 1 base from J, with 17 bases between. The CDR3 loop spans 16 amino acids. CDR3 region: CSARPSRPRIQETQYF. The CDR3 DNA follows: TGCAGTGCTAGACCCTCTCGCCCGAGGATCCAAGAGACCCAGTACTTC.

The rearrangement links TRBV4-2 to TRBJ1-2; tentative D call: TRBD1 (5 bases). Trimming pared 0 bases from V and 7 bases from J, leaving 15 bases between. The CDR3 is 15 residues long. Germline V gene lookup returns CDR1 LGHNA and CDR2 YNFKEQ. In DNA form, the CDR3 reads TGTGCCAGCAGCCAAGATAGAACGACTGGGGCTGGCTACACCTTC. Translating gives CASSQDRTTGAGYTF.

This clonotype was picked up many times. The chain uses TRBV4-3 and TRBJ2-1; 9 nucleotides agree with TRBD2. The junction had 5 bases not matched to a gene; V was cut back by 1 base and J by 4 bases. This CDR3 region has 16 residues. CDR1 is LGHNA and CDR2 is YSLEER in the germline V gene. The chain's CDR3 is CASSQGTSGGYNEQFF. As DNA, the CDR3 is TGCGCCAGCAGCCAAGGGACCAGCGGGGGGTACAATGAGCAGTTCTTC.

This clonotype was counted between two and nine times. The rearrangement links TRBV7-9 to TRBJ2-1; TRBD2 matches 9 bases. Losses at the gene ends were 5 bases for V and 7 bases for J; bases not matched to a gene: 9. Germline lookup yields CDR1 SEHNR and CDR2 FQNEAQ (reference sequence). The CDR3 is 15 residues long. The chain's CDR3 is CASSLGGGAFNEQFF. For the CDR3, the DNA is TGTGCCAGCAGCCTGGGCGGGGGGGCCTTTAATGAGCAGTTCTTC.

The V call is TRBV12-3 or TRBV12-4, the J call TRBJ1-2; D gene unclear. CDR3 length equals 14 residues. Trimming left V 6 bases short and J 1 base short, with 12 bases between. CDR3 in DNA: TGTGCCAGCAGCTTCGCTTCTCTTAACTATGGCTACACCTTC. Its translation is CASSFASLNYGYTF.

The gene calls are TRBV11-2 and TRBJ2-5; 11 bases fit TRBD2. Germline lookup yields CDR1 SGHAT and CDR2 FQNNGV. After removal of 5 bases from V and 4 bases from J, the junction contained 9 bases not matched to a gene. The CDR3 extends over 16 amino acids. CDR3 in DNA: TGTGCCAGCAGCCCTATAGCGGGGGGGGCTGCAGAGACCCAGTACTTC. Its protein product is CASSPIAGGAAETQYF. The complete variable domain, with remaining parts taken from reference TRBV11-2 and TRBJ2-5, reads EAGVAQSPRYKIIEKRQSVAFWCNPISGHATLYWYQQILGQGPKLLIQFQNNGVVDDSQLPKDRFSAERLKGVDSTLKIQPAKLEDSAVYLCASSPIAGGAAETQYFGPGTRLLVL.

The V call is TRBV28, the J call TRBJ2-7; D not resolved. Trimming pared 7 bases from V and 2 bases from J, leaving 12 bases between. The CDR3 is made up of 13 amino acids. Germline CDR1 is MDHEN and CDR2 is SYDVKM. The CDR3 DNA reads as TGTGCCAGCAATGTGGGATCTCCCTACGAGCAGTACTTC. Its protein product is CASNVGSPYEQYF.